This TCR beta chain was recovered during a study of blood T cell repertoires in COVID-19. Study overall: COVID-19 samples collected from the United States, Italy and Spain covered acute and convalescent phases. PBMCs, B-cell-depleted T cells, or T cells were the source of the cDNA or gDNA that made up the material.

It was during active infection that Seattle patients were enrolled and then longitudinally followed. CDR1 and CDR2 from the germline V gene are LNHDA and SQIVND (reference sequence). This CDR3 spans 14 amino acids. The trim removed 3 bases at V and 3 bases at J, leaving 4 bases unmatched. As processed by the authors: Quantification of nucleated cells was approximated via reference gene primer amplification. The data were produced by immunoSEQ multiplex PCR, yet TCRdb's version contains in-frame clones alone and is incomplete. The DNA gave D and trimming, while V, J and clone size come from that table. The table includes some 170,000 clones, approximately 95% detected once.

The sequence was collected from a woman in her sixties or seventies with COVID-19, enrolled during active disease. The sequenced sample consisted of peripheral blood. The J gene is TRBJ2-5, the V gene TRBV19; 7 bases are a match to TRBD1. The CDR3 sequence: CASSMTGLEETQYF. As DNA, the CDR3 is TGTGCCAGTAGTATGACAGGGCTAGAAGAGACCCAGTACTTC.